The rows below give T cell receptor beta chains drawn from one sample of a study of blood T cell repertoires in COVID-19. Libraries were prepared by immunoSEQ multiplex PCR; TCRdb keeps only in-frame clonotypes and omits some of them. The sample yields about 40,000 clones, around nine tenths seen once. The material sequenced was peripheral blood. These receptors were collected from a woman aged 70-85 years with acute or convalescent COVID-19. CDR3s leave out the opening cysteine and the closing phenylalanine or tryptophan.

V	J	CDR3
TRBV19	TRBJ2-3	ASSILGGVDTQY
TRBV3-1/TRBV3-2	TRBJ1-4	ASSLSGNEKLF
TRBV6-5	TRBJ1-2	ASSYSGNYGYT
TRBV15	TRBJ2-1	ATSRTGTTYNEQF
TRBV6-5	TRBJ2-1	ASTHSREQF
TRBV5-6	TRBJ1-2	ASSPRRGPTSNYGYT
TRBV20-1	TRBJ2-5	SASLAGLGGETQY
TRBV19	TRBJ1-1	ASSHRVLSNTEAF
TRBV24-1	TRBJ2-2	ATTDRVAGELF
TRBV2	TRBJ2-6	ASSRDRAYGANVLT
TRBV6-5	TRBJ1-6	ASSSDPTGNNSPLH
TRBV6-2/TRBV6-3	TRBJ1-2	ASSGTGSGYT
TRBV20-1	TRBJ1-6	SASPTGSPLH
TRBV9	TRBJ2-3	ASSVEDRPDTQY
TRBV7-2	TRBJ2-1	ASSSWDRVGNEQF
TRBV3-1/TRBV3-2	TRBJ1-5	ASSQGQGSNQPQH
TRBV10-2	TRBJ2-2	ASTWSGEGTGELF
TRBV5-1	TRBJ2-3	ASSLEGRWTDTQY
TRBV19	TRBJ1-5	ASSTGHRQPQH
TRBV28	TRBJ2-1	ASSSHGTSGGTEQF
TRBV7-2	TRBJ2-2	ASSLWSQGELF
TRBV19	TRBJ1-4	ASSVEGGRREKLF
TRBV28	TRBJ1-3	ASSDWTGVGNTIY
TRBV2	TRBJ1-5	ASRRTGFLQPQH
TRBV6-5	TRBJ2-2	ASSYRGLINTGELF
TRBV3-1/TRBV3-2	TRBJ2-1	ASSPRGSRAGEQF
TRBV10-2	TRBJ1-4	ASSERGQKLF
TRBV19	TRBJ1-2	ASRGTVWRNGYT
TRBV15	TRBJ1-1	ATTTITLGGDRENTEAF
TRBV19	TRBJ1-4	ASSPSEAGGREKLF
TRBV27	TRBJ1-5	ASSLRGEPQH
TRBV3-1/TRBV3-2	TRBJ1-5	ASSQDGEQPQH
TRBV9	TRBJ2-1	ASSGSGGNYNEQF
TRBV5-4	TRBJ2-5	ASSLAPGQGLFETQY
TRBV7-8	TRBJ1-4	ASSLAGTGGKLF
TRBV27	TRBJ1-2	ASSFGTGYGYT
TRBV7-2	TRBJ2-5	ASSLWRGYLPETQY
TRBV19	TRBJ1-5	ASSGTGGRQPQH
TRBV11-1	TRBJ1-4	ASSSTLTGDEKLF
TRBV24-1	TRBJ2-1	ATSKGLTDTYNEQF
TRBV6-5	TRBJ1-1	ASTSGAVLNTEAF
TRBV24-1	TRBJ2-2	ATSDREGKVSTGELF
TRBV7-2	TRBJ1-1	ASSFPGTEAF
TRBV9	TRBJ2-5	ASSDGGTRLSQETQY
TRBV29-1	TRBJ2-3	SVFKRESTDTQY